Listed here are 13 T cell receptor beta chains from one sample, sequenced in a study of cytomegalovirus exposure and HLA in healthy donors. The primer mix had 60 Vbeta and 13 Jbeta primers. Profiled with immunoSEQ multiplex PCR; TCRdb holds only in-frame clones, not every one. The sample lists about 180,000 clones; almost 80% were seen once. Sample: PBMCs. The receptor source for this set is a man aged 40-49 years in good health and CMV-seropositive.

A few counts support this clone. The chain uses TRBV19 and TRBJ1-5; the D is unclear. The CDR3 loop spans 13 amino acids. Per germline, CDR1 LNHDA and CDR2 SQIVND (reference sequence). V gave up 3 bases and J gave up 11 bases, with 14 bases separating them. In nucleotides, the CDR3 is TGTGCCAGTAGTATCGCGGGGTCCCCGGCCCAGCATTTT. Its translation is CASSIAGSPAQHF.

This chain connects TRBV19 to TRBJ1-5; 7 bases match TRBD1. With V trimmed by 5 bases and J by 0 bases, 16 bases remained unmatched. The CDR3 consists of 19 residues. Germline CDR1 reads LNHDA; CDR2 reads SQIVND (reference sequence). The CDR3: CASSARTGLISYSNQPQHF. The CDR3 region has the DNA TGTGCCAGTAGTGCCCGGACAGGCCTAATTAGTTATAGCAATCAGCCCCAGCATTTT.

This chain uses TRBV19 with TRBJ1-3; no definite D call. V dropped 1 base and J dropped 3 bases, with 10 bases sitting between them. The CDR3 contains 15 residues. Germline V gene data show CDR1 as LNHDA and CDR2 as SQIVND (reference sequence). CDR3 in amino acids: CASSIGGSFGNTIYF. CDR3 DNA: TGTGCCAGTAGTATAGGTGGGAGTTTTGGAAACACCATATATTTT.

The chain employs TRBV7-8 and TRBJ2-3; the D is unclear. Trimming left V 5 bases short and J 0 bases short, with 3 bases between. The CDR3 runs 12 residues. The germline V gene has CDR1 SGHVS and CDR2 FQNEAQ. In DNA, the CDR3 is TGTGCCAGCAGCCCTAGCACAGATACGCAGTATTTT. This sequence encodes CASSPSTDTQYF.

CDR3: CASSVEGTNDRELFF. The CDR3 DNA sequence: TGTGCCAGCAGCGTAGAGGGGACTAACGACAGGGAGCTGTTTTTT. The chain is built from TRBV9 and TRBJ2-2; TRBD2 aligns across 7 bases. Per germline, CDR1 SGDLS and CDR2 YYNGEE. The CDR3 runs 15 residues. The V and J ends lost 0 bases and 9 bases, in that order; junction bases with no gene match: 8.

This clone turned up a few times. The genes are TRBV5-1 and TRBJ2-7; no clear D. CDR3 length equals 13 residues. The germline V gene encodes CDR1 SGHRS and CDR2 YFSETQ. The V and J ends lost 1 base and 6 bases respectively, with 11 bases between them. In DNA, the CDR3 is TGCGCCAGCAGCTTGAATGAGGCAGCCGAGCAGTACTTC. Its translation: CASSLNEAAEQYF.

Comments on this clone: The germline gene is not matched at one end of the junction; a read error may be the cause. The chain joins TRBV7-7 to TRBJ2-1; D might be TRBD2 (5 bases). Germline V gives CDR1 SSHAT, CDR2 FNYEAQ (reference sequence). The CDR3 is 14 amino acids. This CDR3 reads CASSHPGMNNEQFF. The DNA for the CDR3 is TGTGCTAGCAGCCACCCGGGAATGAACAATGAGCAGTTCTTC.

The chain couples TRBV5-4 to TRBJ2-2; 7 bases are shared with TRBD1. Germline CDR1 SGHNT, CDR2 YYREEE (reference sequence). The trim removed 4 bases at V and 4 bases at J, leaving 7 bases unmatched. The CDR3 has 15 residues. This CDR3 is CASSGRQGPTGELFF. The DNA of the CDR3 is TGTGCCAGCAGCGGAAGACAGGGACCCACCGGGGAGCTGTTTTTT.

The CDR3 protein is CASSGTGTDTQYF. The CDR3 DNA is TGTGCCAGCTCGGGGACAGGCACAGATACGCAGTATTTT. The rearrangement joins TRBV28 to TRBJ2-3; TRBD1 aligns across 7 bases. There are 13 residues in the CDR3. The J segment lost 1 base and the V segment lost 8 bases, leaving 3 bases of the junction unmatched. Per the germline V gene, CDR1 is MDHEN and CDR2 is SYDVKM.

This clone turned up a few times. V and J are TRBV29-1 and TRBJ2-7; 10 bases map to TRBD1. The CDR3 covers 15 residues. CDR1 and CDR2 from the germline V gene are SQVTM and ANQGSEA. Trimming cost V 4 bases and J 4 bases; bases outside gene matches: 10. Here the CDR3 reads CSVALRTGGQYEQYF. As DNA, the CDR3 is TGCAGCGTTGCGCTGAGGACAGGGGGTCAGTACGAGCAGTACTTC.

The chain couples TRBV30 to TRBJ2-2, with TRBD2 as a possible D gene (6 bases). This CDR3 has 14 amino acids. Germline CDR1 is GTSNPN and CDR2 is SVGIG (reference sequence). Trimming shortened V by 6 bases and J by 2 bases, and 13 bases separated the two germline ends. This CDR3 is CACRGVLNTGELFF. In DNA form, the CDR3 reads TGTGCCTGCCGCGGGGTTTTAAACACCGGGGAGCTGTTTTTT.

This chain joins TRBV19 and TRBJ1-1; tentatively, D is TRBD1 (5 bases). Germline CDR1 and CDR2: LNHDA and SQIVND (reference sequence). V gave up 3 bases and J gave up 1 base, with 6 bases separating them. The CDR3 runs to 13 residues. The DNA of the CDR3 is TGTGCCAGTAGTATCCAGGGGAACACTGAAGCTTTCTTT. Amino acids: CASSIQGNTEAFF.

The genes are TRBV15 and TRBJ2-4; TRBD1 agrees at 10 bases. The CDR3 covers 16 residues. V was pared by 0 bases and J by 8 bases, with 7 bases of the junction left unmatched. From germline, CDR1 is LNHNV and CDR2 YYDKDF (reference sequence). The CDR3 is CATSRDPGTGEDIQYF. Written as DNA, the CDR3 is TGTGCCACCAGCAGAGATCCAGGGACAGGGGAGGACATTCAGTACTTC.